This T cell receptor (beta chain) was profiled in a study of OX40 agonist ivuxolimab in advanced cancers. Study-level information: Patients in the trial were receiving intravenous ivuxolimab every 2 weeks, at doses of 0.01 to 10 mg/kg. Study conclusions and caveats: CD8+ T cells averaged more expanded clones than CD4+. By week 6 at 0.1 to 3.0 mg/kg, blood CD4+ and CD8+ T cells had expanded clonally.

Blood sampling took place at baseline, cycle 4 day 1, and cycle 7 day 1. Germline V gene lookup returns CDR1 KGHSH and CDR2 LQKENI. The CDR3 length is 21 residues. V was pared by 0 bases and J by 3 bases, with 19 bases of the junction left unmatched. A remark on this clone: Antigen specificity is unknown.

Sequencing was performed with immunoSEQ multiplex PCR; in TCRdb, only in-frame clones are kept and a portion is missing. The sample lists tens of thousands of clones; roughly 90% were seen once. Sample: CD4+ or CD8+ T cells sorted from blood, taken in a trial of the OX40 agonist ivuxolimab. The V and J genes are TRBV18 and TRBJ1-3; 8 bases fit TRBD1. The receptor comes from an adult with an advanced solid tumor such as melanoma, head and neck, liver or kidney cancer. CDR3 amino acids: CASSPPGRTGNIASYGNTIYF. The DNA of the CDR3 is TGTGCCAGCTCACCACCGGGCCGGACAGGGAATATTGCCAGTTATGGAAACACCATATATTTT.